This is a list of T cell receptor beta chains from one sample in a study of CD8 T cells in Susac syndrome. MiXCR, run by TCRdb on the immunoSEQ multiplex PCR reads, gives a single entry per CDR3 protein. The sample shows roughly 80,000 distinct CDR3 sequences, about 92% of them seen only once. Sequenced: CD4+ T cells from PBMCs. These receptors all stem from a human donor with Susac syndrome. CDR3s include the opening cysteine and the closing phenylalanine or tryptophan. A D gene is named only where the DNA matches it firmly. Part of the rows lack a size; the others show once, few, many or a class for expanded clones.

TRBD1	NA	TRBV5-1	TRBJ2-5	CASSWTGWGPLPQETQYF	TGCGCCAGCAGCTGGACAGGGTGGGGACCGTTACCACAAGAGACCCAGTACTTC
NA	NA	TRBV2	TRBJ2-2	CASSDYTGELFF	TGTGCCAGCAGTGATTACACCGGGGAGCTGTTTTTT
NA	NA	TRBV28	TRBJ2-5	CASIPGAGETQYF	TGTGCCAGCATTCCAGGGGCTGGGGAGACCCAGTACTTC
NA	NA	TRBV27	TRBJ1-4	CASRNVGAGEKLFF	TGTGCCAGCAGGAACGTGGGGGCGGGTGAAAAACTGTTTTTT
NA	NA	TRBV20-1	TRBJ2-1	CSAKRTEYPSNEQFF	TGCAGTGCCAAGAGAACGGAGTATCCCTCCAATGAGCAGTTCTTC
TRBD1	once	TRBV12-3/TRBV12-4	TRBJ1-1	CASSFGTGGRCWF	TGTGCCAGCAGTTTCGGGACAGGGGGCAGGTGTTGGTTT
NA	NA	TRBV28	TRBJ2-1	CASRVFGVGNNEQFF	TGTGCCAGCAGGGTGTTTGGGGTTGGTAATAATGAGCAGTTCTTC
TRBD2	few	TRBV7-3	TRBJ2-1	CASSILAGSNEQFF	TGTGCCAGCAGCATATTAGCGGGTAGCAATGAGCAGTTCTTC
NA	NA	TRBV14	TRBJ2-5	CASSHRPMEETQYF	TGTGCCAGCAGCCATCGGCCCATGGAAGAGACCCAGTACTTC
NA	NA	TRBV9	TRBJ2-2	CASSVVAEGTGELFF	TGTGCCAGCAGCGTAGTAGCGGAGGGGACCGGGGAGCTGTTTTTT
NA	NA	TRBV29-1	TRBJ1-1	CSVQGGFGIGTEAFF	TGCAGCGTCCAAGGGGGGTTTGGAATTGGGACTGAAGCTTTCTTT
NA	NA	TRBV2	TRBJ2-3	CASSERRGESTDTQYF	TGTGCCAGCAGTGAAAGGAGGGGAGAAAGCACAGATACGCAGTATTTT
NA	NA	TRBV18	TRBJ1-2	CASSPGLNYGYTF	TGTGCCAGCTCACCAGGCCTTAACTATGGCTACACCTTC
TRBD2	NA	TRBV7-2	TRBJ2-5	CASSPGLAGGTTRETQYF	TGTGCCAGCAGTCCCGGACTAGCGGGAGGAACAACAAGGGAGACCCAGTACTTC
TRBD2	NA	TRBV7-2	TRBJ2-3	CASSLRWGTSSTDTQYF	TGTGCCAGCAGCTTACGCTGGGGGACTAGTAGCACAGATACGCAGTATTTT
TRBD2	NA	TRBV6-2/TRBV6-3	TRBJ2-5	CASRIAGVETQYF	TGTGCCAGCAGAATAGCGGGAGTGGAGACCCAGTACTTC
TRBD2	NA	TRBV6-1	TRBJ2-7	CASSRAGGADRYEQYF	TGTGCCAGCAGTCGTGCGGGGGGGGCGGATCGCTACGAGCAGTACTTC
NA	NA	TRBV27	TRBJ1-2	CASSLSKPQRLHSYTF	TGTGCCAGCAGTTTGTCGAAGCCGCAGAGGCTGCATAGCTACACCTTC
NA	NA	TRBV7-2	TRBJ2-3	CASSLAQGRRPDTQYF	TGTGCCAGCAGCTTAGCGCAAGGGAGACGGCCAGATACGCAGTATTTT
NA	NA	TRBV7-2	TRBJ1-3	CASSLALSGNTIYF	TGTGCCAGCAGCTTAGCGCTCTCTGGAAACACCATATATTTT
NA	NA	TRBV27	TRBJ2-7	CASSLKANSYEQYF	TGTGCCAGCAGTTTAAAGGCGAACTCCTACGAGCAGTACTTC
NA	NA	TRBV7-2	TRBJ2-5	CASSLQGRLAQETQYF	TGTGCCAGCAGCTTACAGGGTCGGTTAGCCCAAGAGACCCAGTACTTC